The text below deals with one TCR beta chain. Its antigen is as yet unknown. V gave up 7 bases and J gave up 8 bases, with 14 bases separating them. This CDR3 has 12 amino acids. Germline values: CDR1 LNHDA, CDR2 SQIVND (reference sequence). This sample was taken from a study of T cell responses to AZD1222 COVID-19 vaccine. Profiled with immunoSEQ multiplex PCR; TCRdb holds only in-frame clones, not every one. The table lists about 84,000 clones, approximately 83% of them singletons. General study results and limits: Donors were chiefly white British, with a greater number of females, and clonal diversity was perhaps underestimated. Recipients of two AZD1222 doses showed rising Spike-specific TCR breadth and depth.

Sample: peripheral blood, taken 28 days after the second AZD1222 dose. J is TRBJ1-2 and V is TRBV19, with D tentatively TRBD1 (6 bases). The origin of this receptor is an adult who received the AZD1222 COVID-19 vaccine. DNA for the CDR3: TGTGCCAGTACCGGGACAAGGTCCGGCTACACCTTC. Its translation: CASTGTRSGYTF.